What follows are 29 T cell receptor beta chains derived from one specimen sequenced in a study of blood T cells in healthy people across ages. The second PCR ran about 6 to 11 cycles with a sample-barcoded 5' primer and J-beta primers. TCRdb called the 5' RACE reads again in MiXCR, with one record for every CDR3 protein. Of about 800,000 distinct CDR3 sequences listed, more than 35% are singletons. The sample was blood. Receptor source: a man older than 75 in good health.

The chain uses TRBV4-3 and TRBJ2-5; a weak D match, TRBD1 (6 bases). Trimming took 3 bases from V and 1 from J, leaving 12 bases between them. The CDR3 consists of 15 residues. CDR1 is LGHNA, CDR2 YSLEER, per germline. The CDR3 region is CASSHSTGFQETQYF. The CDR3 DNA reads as TGCGCCAGCAGCCACTCGACAGGTTTCCAAGAGACCCAGTACTTC.

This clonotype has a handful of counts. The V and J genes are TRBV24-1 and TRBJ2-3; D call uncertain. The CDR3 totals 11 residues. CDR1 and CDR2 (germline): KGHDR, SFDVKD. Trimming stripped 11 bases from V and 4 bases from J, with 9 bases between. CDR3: CASEIADTQYF. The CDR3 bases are TGTGCCAGCGAGATCGCAGATACGCAGTATTTT.

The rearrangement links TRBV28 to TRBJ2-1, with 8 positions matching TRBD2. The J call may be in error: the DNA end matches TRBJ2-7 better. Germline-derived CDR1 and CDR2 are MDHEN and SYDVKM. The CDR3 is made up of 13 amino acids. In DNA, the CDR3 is TGTGCCAGCAGGGCTAGCGGGTACAATGAGCAGTACTTC. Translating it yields CASRASGYNEQYF.

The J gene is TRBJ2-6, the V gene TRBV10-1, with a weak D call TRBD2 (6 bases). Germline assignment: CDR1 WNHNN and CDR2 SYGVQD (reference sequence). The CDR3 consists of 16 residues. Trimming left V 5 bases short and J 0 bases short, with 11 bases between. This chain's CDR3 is CASSNGGVSGANVLTF. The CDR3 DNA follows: TGCGCCAGCAGTAACGGGGGAGTCTCTGGGGCCAACGTCCTGACTTTC.

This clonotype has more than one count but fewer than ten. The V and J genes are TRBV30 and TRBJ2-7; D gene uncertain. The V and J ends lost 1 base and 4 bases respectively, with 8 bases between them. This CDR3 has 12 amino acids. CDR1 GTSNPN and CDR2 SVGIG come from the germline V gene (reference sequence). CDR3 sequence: CAWSEDGYEQYF. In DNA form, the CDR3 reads TGTGCCTGGAGTGAGGATGGTTACGAGCAGTACTTC. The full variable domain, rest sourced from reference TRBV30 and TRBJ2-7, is SQTIHQWPATLVQPVGSPLSLECTVEGTSNPNLYWYRQAAGRGLQLLFYSVGIGQISSEVPQNLSASRPQDRQFILSSKKLLLSDSGFYLCAWSEDGYEQYFGPGTRLTVT.

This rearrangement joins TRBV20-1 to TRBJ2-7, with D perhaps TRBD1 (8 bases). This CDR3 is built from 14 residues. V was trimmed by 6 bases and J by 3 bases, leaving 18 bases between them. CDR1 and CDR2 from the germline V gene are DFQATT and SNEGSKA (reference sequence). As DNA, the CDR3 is TGCAGTGCAAGGGGGGGCAGGGGGCACTACGAGCAGTACTTC. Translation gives CSARGGRGHYEQYF.

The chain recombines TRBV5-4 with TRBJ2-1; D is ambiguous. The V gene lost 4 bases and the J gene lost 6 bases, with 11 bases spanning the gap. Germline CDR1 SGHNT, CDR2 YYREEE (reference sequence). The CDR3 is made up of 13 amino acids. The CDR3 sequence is CASSVTNTNEQFF. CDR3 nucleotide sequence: TGTGCCAGCAGCGTAACGAATACCAATGAGCAGTTCTTC.

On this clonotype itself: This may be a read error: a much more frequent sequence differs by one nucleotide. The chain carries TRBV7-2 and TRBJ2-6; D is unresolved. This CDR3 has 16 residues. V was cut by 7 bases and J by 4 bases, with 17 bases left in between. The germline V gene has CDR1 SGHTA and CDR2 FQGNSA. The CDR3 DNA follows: TGTGCCAGCAACTACACGGTAGGGCTCGGGGCCAACGTCCTGACTTTC. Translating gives CASNYTVGLGANVLTF.

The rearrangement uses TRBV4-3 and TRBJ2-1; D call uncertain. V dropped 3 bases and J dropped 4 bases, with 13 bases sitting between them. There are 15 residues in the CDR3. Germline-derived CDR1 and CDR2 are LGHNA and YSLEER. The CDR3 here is CASSHQGHLYNEQFF. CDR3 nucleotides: TGCGCCAGCAGCCATCAAGGCCACCTTTACAATGAGCAGTTCTTC.

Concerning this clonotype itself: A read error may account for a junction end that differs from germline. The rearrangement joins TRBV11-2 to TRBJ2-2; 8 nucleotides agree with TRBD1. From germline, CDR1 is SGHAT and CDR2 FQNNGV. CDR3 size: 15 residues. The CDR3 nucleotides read TGTGCCAACAGCTTGTTGCAGGGGGCAACCGGGGAGCTGTTTTTT. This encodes CANSLLQGATGELFF.

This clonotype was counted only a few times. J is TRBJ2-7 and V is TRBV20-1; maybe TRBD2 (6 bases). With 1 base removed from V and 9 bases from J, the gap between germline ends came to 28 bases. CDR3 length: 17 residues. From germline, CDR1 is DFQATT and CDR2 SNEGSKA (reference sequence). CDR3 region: CSARGLAASFSPTLQYF. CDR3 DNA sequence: TGCAGTGCTAGAGGGTTAGCGGCCAGTTTTTCTCCTACGTTGCAGTACTTC.

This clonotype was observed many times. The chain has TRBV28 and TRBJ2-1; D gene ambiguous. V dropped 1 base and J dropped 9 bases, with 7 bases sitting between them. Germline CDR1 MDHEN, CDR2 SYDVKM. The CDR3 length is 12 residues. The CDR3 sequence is CASSLSGLEQFF. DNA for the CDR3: TGTGCCAGCAGTTTATCTGGGCTTGAGCAGTTCTTC. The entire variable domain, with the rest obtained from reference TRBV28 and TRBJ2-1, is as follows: DVKVTQSSRYLVKRTGEKVFLECVQDMDHENMFWYRQDPGLGLRLIYFSYDVKMKEKGDIPEGYSVSREKKERFSLILESASTNQTSMYLCASSLSGLEQFFGPGTRLTVL.

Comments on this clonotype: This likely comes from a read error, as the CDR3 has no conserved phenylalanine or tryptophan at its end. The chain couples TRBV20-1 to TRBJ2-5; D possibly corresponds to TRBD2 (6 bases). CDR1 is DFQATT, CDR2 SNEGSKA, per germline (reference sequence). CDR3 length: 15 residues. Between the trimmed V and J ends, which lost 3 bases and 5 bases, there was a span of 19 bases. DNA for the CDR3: TGCAGTGCTAGTGATATCGGGGGTCTTGGCGAGACCCAGTACTCC. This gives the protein CSASDIGGLGETQYS.

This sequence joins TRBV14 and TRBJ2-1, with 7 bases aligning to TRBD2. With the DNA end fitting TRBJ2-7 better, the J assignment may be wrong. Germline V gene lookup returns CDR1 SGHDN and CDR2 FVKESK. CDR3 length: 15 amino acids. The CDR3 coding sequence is TGTGCCAGCAGCCAAGAGGCGGGAGCGCTCAATGAGCAGTACTTC. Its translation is CASSQEAGALNEQYF.

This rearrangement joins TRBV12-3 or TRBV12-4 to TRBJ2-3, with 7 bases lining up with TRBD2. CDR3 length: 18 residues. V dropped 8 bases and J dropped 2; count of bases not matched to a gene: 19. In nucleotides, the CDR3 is TGTGCCAGCTCTGGGGGGGTCGGGGCTAGACCTCTCACAGATACGCAGTATTTT. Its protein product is CASSGGVGARPLTDTQYF.

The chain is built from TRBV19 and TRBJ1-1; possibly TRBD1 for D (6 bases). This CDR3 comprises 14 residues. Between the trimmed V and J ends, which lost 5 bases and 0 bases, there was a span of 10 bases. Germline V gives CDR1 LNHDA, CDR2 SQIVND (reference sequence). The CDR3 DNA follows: TGTGCCAGTAGTTGGCAGGGGCTGAACACTGAAGCTTTCTTT. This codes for CASSWQGLNTEAFF.

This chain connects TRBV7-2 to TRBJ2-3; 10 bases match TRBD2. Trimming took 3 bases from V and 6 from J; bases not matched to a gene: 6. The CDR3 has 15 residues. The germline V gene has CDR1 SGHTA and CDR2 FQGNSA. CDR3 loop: CASSLSGRADDTQYF. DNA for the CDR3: TGTGCCAGCAGCTTGAGCGGGAGGGCCGATGATACGCAGTATTTT.

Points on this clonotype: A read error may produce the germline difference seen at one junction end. This chain's CDR3 is CATGRDLGTNEKLFF. The CDR3 DNA follows: TGTGCCACCGGCAGAGATCTGGGGACTAATGAAAAACTGTTTTTT. The chain joins TRBV15 to TRBJ1-4; no definite D call. In germline, CDR1 is LNHNV, CDR2 YYDKDF (reference sequence). The CDR3 has 15 amino acids.

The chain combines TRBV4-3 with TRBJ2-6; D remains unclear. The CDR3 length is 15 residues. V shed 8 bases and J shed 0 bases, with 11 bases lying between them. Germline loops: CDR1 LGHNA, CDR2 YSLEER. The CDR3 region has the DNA TGCGCCAGCGGTCAGACTGACTCTGGGGCCAACGTCCTGACTTTC. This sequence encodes CASGQTDSGANVLTF.

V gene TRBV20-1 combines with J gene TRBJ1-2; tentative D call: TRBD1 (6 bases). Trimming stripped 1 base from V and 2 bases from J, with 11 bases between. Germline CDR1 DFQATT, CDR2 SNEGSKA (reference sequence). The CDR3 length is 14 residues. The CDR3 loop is CSARVSGGNYGYTF. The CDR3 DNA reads TGCAGTGCTAGAGTAAGCGGGGGCAACTATGGCTACACCTTC.

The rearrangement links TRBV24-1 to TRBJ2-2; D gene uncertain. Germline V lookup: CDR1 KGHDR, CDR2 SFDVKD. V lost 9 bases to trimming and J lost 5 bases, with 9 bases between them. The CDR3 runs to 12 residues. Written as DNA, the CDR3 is TGTGCCACCCGTGCTGCGACCGGGGAGCTGTTTTTT. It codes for CATRAATGELFF.

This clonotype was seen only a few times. The CDR3 sequence is CASSRPGQGSNEQFF. CDR3 bases: TGTGCCAGCAGTCGGCCGGGACAGGGCTCCAATGAGCAGTTCTTC. The chain uses TRBV6-5 and TRBJ2-1, with TRBD1 matching 9 bases. This CDR3 has 15 residues. Germline V gene lookup returns CDR1 MNHEY and CDR2 SVGAGI. V was clipped by 5 bases and J by 6 bases; unmatched bases: 8.

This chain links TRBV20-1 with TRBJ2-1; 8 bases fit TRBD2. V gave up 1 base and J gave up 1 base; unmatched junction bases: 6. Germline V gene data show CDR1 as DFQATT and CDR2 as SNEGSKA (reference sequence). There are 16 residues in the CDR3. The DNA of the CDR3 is TGCAGTGCTAGAGCCCACATAGCGGGGTCCTACAATGAGCAGTTCTTC. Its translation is CSARAHIAGSYNEQFF.

The DNA for the CDR3 is TGCGCCAGCAGCCAAGGTAGCGGGAGTTTTAATGAGCAGTACTTC. Amino acids: CASSQGSGSFNEQYF. This chain links TRBV4-3 with TRBJ2-5; 9 bases are a match to TRBD2. J lost 11 bases, V lost 1 base, and 11 bases had no gene match. The CDR3 is 15 amino acids. CDR1 is LGHNA and CDR2 is YSLEER in the germline V gene.

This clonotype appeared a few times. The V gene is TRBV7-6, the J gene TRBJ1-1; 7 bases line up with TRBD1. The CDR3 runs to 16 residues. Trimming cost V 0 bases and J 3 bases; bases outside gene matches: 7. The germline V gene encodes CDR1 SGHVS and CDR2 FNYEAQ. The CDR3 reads CASSLAGGTAHTEAFF. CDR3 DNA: TGTGCCAGCAGCTTAGCCGGCGGGACAGCACACACTGAAGCTTTCTTT.

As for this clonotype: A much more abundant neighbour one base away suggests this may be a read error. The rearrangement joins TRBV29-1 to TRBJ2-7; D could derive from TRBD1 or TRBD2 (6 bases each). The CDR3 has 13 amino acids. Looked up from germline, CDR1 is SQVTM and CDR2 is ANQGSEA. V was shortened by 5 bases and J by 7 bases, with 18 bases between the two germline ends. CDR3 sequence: CSVRGTPYNEQYF. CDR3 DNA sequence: TGCAGCGTTCGGGGGACACCCTACAATGAGCAGTACTTC.

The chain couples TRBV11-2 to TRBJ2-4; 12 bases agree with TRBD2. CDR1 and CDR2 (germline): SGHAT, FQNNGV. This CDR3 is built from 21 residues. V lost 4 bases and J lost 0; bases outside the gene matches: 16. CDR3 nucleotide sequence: TGTGCCAGCAGCTCTACCGGGGGGACTAGCGGGTTATCACTAGCCAAAAACATTCAGTACTTC. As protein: CASSSTGGTSGLSLAKNIQYF. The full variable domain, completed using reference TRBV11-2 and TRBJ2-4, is EAGVAQSPRYKIIEKRQSVAFWCNPISGHATLYWYQQILGQGPKLLIQFQNNGVVDDSQLPKDRFSAERLKGVDSTLKIQPAKLEDSAVYLCASSSTGGTSGLSLAKNIQYFGAGTRLSVL.

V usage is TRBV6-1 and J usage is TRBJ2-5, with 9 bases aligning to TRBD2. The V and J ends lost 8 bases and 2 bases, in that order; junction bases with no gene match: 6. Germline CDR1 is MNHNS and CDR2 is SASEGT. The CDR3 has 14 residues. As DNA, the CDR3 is TGTGCCAGCCAGACTAGCGGAACACAAGAGACCCAGTACTTC. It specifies CASQTSGTQETQYF.

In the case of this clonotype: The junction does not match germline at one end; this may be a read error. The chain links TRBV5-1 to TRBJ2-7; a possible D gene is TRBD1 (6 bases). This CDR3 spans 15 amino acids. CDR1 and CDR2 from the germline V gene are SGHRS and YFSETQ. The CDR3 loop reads CAGSLGDRFSYEQYF. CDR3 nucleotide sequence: TGCGCCGGCAGCTTGGGTGACAGGTTCTCCTACGAGCAGTACTTC.